The 4 T cell receptor beta chains below were found in one sample sequenced in a study of T cell repertoires in cytomegalovirus infection. Their target antigens are unknown. TCRdb re-called the reads through MiXCR, storing one row per CDR3 protein. The repertoire holds approximately 30,000 distinct CDR3 sequences, around 19% seen once, with 80% to 90% in the top ten. This sample comprised CD8+ T cells from cultured PBMCs, obtained from culture after CMV antigen stimulation. The receptors originated from a human donor in good health (CMV status not recorded). Some clones in this sample may be carry-over from other donors' samples.

This clonotype was counted ten times or more. CDR3 region: CASSYPERGAFF. In DNA, the CDR3 is TGTGCCAGCAGTTACCCCGAGAGGGGGGCTTTCTTT. The chain has TRBV6-2 or TRBV6-3 and TRBJ1-1; TRBD1 might be the D (6 bases). The germline gives CDR1 MNHEY, CDR2 SVGEGT. This CDR3 has 12 amino acids. V was cut by 2 bases and J by 11 bases, with 12 bases left in between.

The chain uses TRBV11-2 and TRBJ2-7; 13 positions match TRBD2. Germline V gives CDR1 SGHAT, CDR2 FQNNGV. Losses at the gene ends were 10 bases for V and 3 bases for J; bases not matched to a gene: 6. The CDR3 extends over 14 amino acids. CDR3 bases: TGTGCCACAACCGGACTAGCGGGAGTCTACGAGCAGTACTTC. The encoded protein is CATTGLAGVYEQYF.

This clonotype was counted only a few times. The CDR3, as DNA: TGCGCCAGCAGCCAGGAGAGCTGGGGCAATCAGCCCCAGCATTTT. This codes for CASSQESWGNQPQHF. The chain couples TRBV4-3 to TRBJ1-5; D unclear. The CDR3 has 15 amino acids. The germline gives CDR1 LGHNA, CDR2 YSLEER. V shed 3 bases and J shed 2 bases, with 11 bases lying between them.

In this sample, this clonotype turned up a few times. V and J are TRBV7-6 and TRBJ2-1; possible D gene TRBD2, 5 bases. The germline V gene encodes CDR1 SGHVS and CDR2 FNYEAQ. Trimming stripped 0 bases from V and 4 bases from J, with 13 bases between. The CDR3 spans 16 residues. For the CDR3, the DNA is TGTGCCAGCAGCTTAGCGCCCAGCGGTCTTTACAATGAGCAGTTCTTC. Translating it yields CASSLAPSGLYNEQFF.